This T cell receptor (beta chain) was sequenced in a study of blood T cell repertoires in COVID-19. About the research overall: The United States, Italy and Spain provided the acute and convalescent COVID-19 samples. T cells, B-cell-depleted T cells, or PBMCs provided the cDNA or gDNA that served as material.

This CDR3 region has 11 residues. V was shortened by 6 bases and J by 9 bases, with 6 bases between the two germline ends. The germline CDR1 and CDR2 sequences are MNHEY and SMNVEV (reference sequence). TCRdb's table, derived via immunoSEQ multiplex PCR, lists solely in-frame clones and lacks some. The table records about 130,000 clones, over 75% of them present only once. The sequencing sample was made of peripheral blood. This chain joins TRBV27 and TRBJ1-6, with unresolved D. This clonotype was obtained from a woman older than 75 with acute or convalescent COVID-19. DNA for the CDR3: TGTGCCAGCAGGGGAGGTTCACCCCTCCACTTT. Its translation is CASRGGSPLHF.